A single sample gave rise to the 7 T cell receptor beta chains below, sequenced in a study of response to subunit inactivated influenza vaccine. TCRdb re-called the RT-PCR reads through MiXCR, storing one row per CDR3 protein. The sample carries 650,000 to 800,000 distinct CDR3 sequences, around 20% recorded once. Specimen: PBMCs from blood, collected about 5 days after vaccination. The source is a man aged 50 or older who received an inactivated influenza vaccine.

The chain carries TRBV15 and TRBJ2-1; 11 nucleotides agree with TRBD2. The CDR3 is 16 residues long. The germline V gene encodes CDR1 LNHNV and CDR2 YYDKDF (reference sequence). V was clipped by 1 base and J by 7 bases; unmatched bases: 6. CDR3 DNA sequence: TGTGCCACCAGCAGAGGTGTAGCGGGAGGGGGTAATGAGCAGTTCTTC. Translating gives CATSRGVAGGGNEQFF.

This chain links TRBV7-8 with TRBJ2-7; 8 bases map to TRBD1. V was pared by 5 bases and J by 0 bases, with 9 bases of the junction left unmatched. CDR3 length: 16 residues. Germline V gene sequence: CDR1 SGHVS, CDR2 FQNEAQ. CDR3 bases: TGTGCCAGCAGCCAGGGGGCATGGGGTAGCTCCTACGAGCAGTACTTC. Residues: CASSQGAWGSSYEQYF.

This clonotype has a handful of counts. The CDR3 sequence: CASSSTVTQYF. The DNA for the CDR3 is TGTGCCAGCAGCTCGACCGTGACCCAGTACTTC. This chain uses TRBV12-3 or TRBV12-4 with TRBJ2-5; D ambiguous. There are 11 residues in the CDR3. V shed 6 bases and J shed 7 bases, with 9 bases lying between them.

The CDR3 coding sequence is TGCAGTGCTAGGGACGTAACTAACTATGGCTACACCTTC. It specifies CSARDVTNYGYTF. This chain connects TRBV20-1 to TRBJ1-2; no definite D call. CDR3 length: 13 residues. V was trimmed by 3 bases and J by 0 bases, leaving 8 bases between them. The germline CDR1 and CDR2 sequences are DFQATT and SNEGSKA (reference sequence).

In this sample, this clonotype turned up a few times. The rearrangement uses TRBV5-1 and TRBJ1-1; weak D call: TRBD1 (5 bases). Germline CDR1 reads SGHRS; CDR2 reads YFSETQ. Between the trimmed V and J ends, which lost 1 base and 1 base, there was a span of 8 bases. This CDR3 is 14 amino acids long. The CDR3 sequence: CASSLTTGNTEAFF. CDR3 sequence (DNA): TGCGCCAGCAGCTTGACCACAGGGAACACTGAAGCTTTCTTT. Based on the CDR3 plus reference TRBV5-1 and TRBJ1-1, the full variable domain is KAGVTQTPRYLIKTRGQQVTLSCSPISGHRSVSWYQQTPGQGLQFLFEYFSETQRNKGNFPGRFSGRQFSNSRSEMNVSTLELGDSALYLCASSLTTGNTEAFFGQGTRLTVV.

This clonotype came up many times. The chain carries TRBV28 and TRBJ2-2; D is unresolved. The CDR3 loop spans 13 amino acids. CDR1 MDHEN and CDR2 SYDVKM come from the germline V gene. V lost 8 bases, J lost 0 bases, and 7 bases lay in between. CDR3 sequence: CASRQTNTGELFF. DNA for the CDR3: TGTGCCAGCCGCCAAACGAACACCGGGGAGCTGTTTTTT.

The chain uses TRBV11-2 and TRBJ2-5; no clear D. V was shortened by 4 bases and J by 5 bases, with 17 bases between the two germline ends. CDR3 length equals 15 residues. CDR1 SGHAT and CDR2 FQNNGV come from the germline V gene. CDR3 in amino acids: CASSSWVELRETQYF. CDR3 sequence (DNA): TGTGCCAGCAGCTCCTGGGTTGAGTTGAGGGAGACCCAGTACTTC.